The 27 T cell receptor beta chains reported below all come from one sample, sequenced in a study of T cells in Graves' hyperthyroidism and ophthalmopathy. Regions amplified from RNA transcripts were the TCR beta CDR3 regions. First-round RT-PCR of the TCR CDR3 relied on the HTBI primer set. MiXCR, applied by TCRdb to the multiplex PCR reads, yields one record per CDR3 protein. Of 300,000 to 450,000 distinct CDR3 sequences in the sample, roughly 13% are singletons; the top ten hold roughly 8.3%. What was sequenced was blood. The receptors come from a woman aged 18-30 years with Graves' hyperthyroidism.

This clonotype was counted many times. The rearrangement uses TRBV15 and TRBJ2-3; 10 bases line up with TRBD2. The CDR3 sequence is 16 residues long. Germline V gene lookup returns CDR1 LNHNV and CDR2 YYDKDF (reference sequence). V lost 3 bases to trimming and J lost 2 bases; unmatched junction nucleotides: 5. CDR3: CATSRNLAGVTDTQYF. CDR3 DNA: TGTGCCACCAGCAGGAACCTAGCGGGGGTCACAGATACGCAGTATTTT. The complete variable domain, with remaining parts taken from reference TRBV15 and TRBJ2-3, reads DAMVIQNPRYQVTQFGKPVTLSCSQTLNHNVMYWYQQKSSQAPKLLFHYYDKDFNNEADTPDNFQSRRPNTSFCFLDIRSPGLGDTAMYLCATSRNLAGVTDTQYFGPGTRLTVL.

This clonotype is a singleton in its sample. J is TRBJ2-5 and V is TRBV5-6; 14 bases are a match to TRBD2. Germline loops: CDR1 SGHDT, CDR2 YYEEEE. The CDR3 consists of 16 residues. V lost 3 bases, J lost 3 bases, and 4 bases stayed unmatched. CDR3 loop: CASSYGTSGSKETQYF. The DNA of the CDR3 is TGTGCCAGCAGCTATGGGACTAGCGGGAGTAAAGAGACCCAGTACTTC.

The V and J genes are TRBV7-2 and TRBJ2-5; TRBD1 matches 10 bases. This CDR3 has 15 amino acids. From germline, CDR1 is SGHTA and CDR2 FQGNSA. V lost 3 bases to trimming and J lost 3 bases; unmatched junction nucleotides: 4. CDR3 protein: CASSLLGQGEETQYF. CDR3 coding DNA: TGTGCCAGCAGCTTGCTCGGACAGGGGGAAGAGACCCAGTACTTC.

The chain carries TRBV9 and TRBJ1-1; D unclear. Trimming removed 3 bases at V and 3 bases at J, with 9 bases between. Germline lookup yields CDR1 SGDLS and CDR2 YYNGEE. The CDR3 consists of 13 residues. The CDR3 protein is CASSARSDTEAFF. Here the CDR3 DNA reads TGTGCCAGCAGCGCCAGGTCTGACACTGAAGCTTTCTTT.

This clonotype was detected many times. The J gene is TRBJ1-1, the V gene TRBV28; tentative D call: TRBD1 (6 bases). The CDR3 extends over 15 amino acids. Trimming cost V 5 bases and J 1 base, with 14 bases left between them. The germline gives CDR1 MDHEN, CDR2 SYDVKM. In DNA form, the CDR3 reads TGTGCCAGCAGTACTACGCAGGACAGGAACACTGAAGCTTTCTTT. Translation gives CASSTTQDRNTEAFF.

This clonotype was recorded at least ten times. The chain joins TRBV2 to TRBJ2-2, with D tentatively TRBD1 (5 bases). Trimming left V 6 bases short and J 0 bases short, with 8 bases between. The germline gives CDR1 SNHLY, CDR2 FYNNEI. The CDR3 runs 14 residues. The CDR3 region is CASRDTANTGELFF. CDR3 DNA: TGTGCCAGCAGGGACACCGCGAACACCGGGGAGCTGTTTTTT.

This clonotype showed up many times. The rearrangement links TRBV9 to TRBJ1-2; the match to TRBD1 covers 7 bases. The germline V gene has CDR1 SGDLS and CDR2 YYNGEE. The CDR3 extends over 14 amino acids. The V gene end was trimmed by 4 bases and the J gene end by 3 bases; junction bases not matched to a gene: 6. The CDR3 DNA reads as TGTGCCAGCAGCTTCGCCGGGACAGACTATGGCTACACCTTC. Its protein is CASSFAGTDYGYTF. Supplemented by reference TRBV9 and TRBJ1-2, the full variable domain reads DSGVTQTPKHLITATGQRVTLRCSPRSGDLSVYWYQQSLDQGLQFLIQYYNGEERAKGNILERFSAQQFPDLHSELNLSSLELGDSALYFCASSFAGTDYGYTFGSGTRLTVV.

This clonotype appeared many times. The chain employs TRBV28 and TRBJ1-6; weak D call: TRBD1 (5 bases). V shed 7 bases and J shed 8 bases, with 30 bases lying between them. This CDR3 region has 19 residues. From germline, CDR1 is MDHEN and CDR2 SYDVKM. The CDR3 DNA sequence: TGTGCCAGCATATCGTCAGGGACGGGACCTCTCGGGAGGGATTCACCCCTCCACTTT. Translation: CASISSGTGPLGRDSPLHF.

This clonotype was seen ten or more times. The chain has TRBV18 and TRBJ1-4, with 7 bases aligning to TRBD1. The CDR3 is 16 amino acids. CDR1 is KGHSH, CDR2 LQKENI, per germline. The junction had 6 bases not matched to a gene; V was cut back by 4 bases and J by 1 base. The CDR3 reads CASSLGTAGTNEKLFF. In nucleotides, the CDR3 is TGTGCCAGCTCACTAGGGACAGCAGGAACTAATGAAAAACTGTTTTTT.

V usage is TRBV6-5 and J usage is TRBJ2-5; D gene ambiguous. V was shortened by 0 bases and J by 1 base, with 6 bases between the two germline ends. CDR3 length equals 14 residues. Looked up from germline, CDR1 is MNHEY and CDR2 is SVGAGI. CDR3 sequence (DNA): TGTGCCAGCAGTTACTCGTGGGTCCAAGAGACCCAGTACTTC. Translated: CASSYSWVQETQYF.

Details on this clonotype: At one of its ends the junction is not consistent with the germline gene, which may arise from a read error. The CDR3 DNA reads as TGTGCCACCAGCAGAGATGGAGCGGGGGACACAGATGCGCAGTATTTT. It encodes CATSRDGAGDTDAQYF. The chain combines TRBV15 with TRBJ2-3; 8 nucleotides align to TRBD2. The CDR3 consists of 16 residues. The germline V gene encodes CDR1 LNHNV and CDR2 YYDKDF (reference sequence).

This clonotype was seen many times. This rearrangement joins TRBV20-1 to TRBJ2-7, with D tentatively TRBD1 (5 bases). The V and J ends lost 6 bases and 4 bases respectively, with 16 bases between them. The CDR3 consists of 13 residues. The V gene's germline CDR1 is DFQATT and CDR2 SNEGSKA (reference sequence). CDR3 coding DNA: TGCAGTGCAACCGACAGTGATGAGTACGAGCAGTACTTC. Protein: CSATDSDEYEQYF.

This clonotype was counted at least ten times. The chain is built from TRBV3-1 and TRBJ1-1; D call uncertain. This CDR3 spans 14 amino acids. With 2 bases removed from V and 4 bases from J, the gap between germline ends came to 11 bases. Germline V gene sequence: CDR1 LGHDT, CDR2 YNNKEL (reference sequence). CDR3 sequence: CASSQRAESTEAFF. CDR3 nucleotides: TGTGCCAGCAGCCAACGGGCCGAAAGCACTGAAGCTTTCTTT.

Only a few counts were recorded for this clonotype. CDR3 bases: TGTGCCGCCTCCCCAGCGGGAGGAGCCAAAAACATTCAGTACTTC. Translation: CAASPAGGAKNIQYF. V and J are TRBV6-1 and TRBJ2-4; 9 bases align to TRBD2. Per the germline V gene, CDR1 is MNHNS and CDR2 is SASEGT. This CDR3 region has 15 residues. The V and J ends lost 11 bases and 0 bases, in that order; junction bases with no gene match: 8.

The chain has TRBV11-2 and TRBJ2-7; D is perhaps TRBD1 (6 bases). V was pared by 1 base and J by 3 bases, with 10 bases between. Germline-derived CDR1 and CDR2 are SGHAT and FQNNGV. CDR3 size: 14 residues. The CDR3: CASSLGTANYEQYF. Here the CDR3 DNA reads TGTGCCAGCAGCTTAGGGACAGCGAACTACGAGCAGTACTTC.

Ten or more counts support this clonotype. The chain joins TRBV7-3 to TRBJ2-1; 10 bases line up with TRBD2. Per germline, CDR1 SGHTA and CDR2 FQGTGA. Unmatched junction bases numbered 6, after V lost 5 bases and J lost 5 bases. The CDR3 is 15 amino acids. Here the CDR3 reads CASSPGTSVNNEQFF. CDR3 DNA: TGTGCCAGCAGCCCCGGGACTAGCGTAAACAATGAGCAGTTCTTC.

The chain couples TRBV6-2 or TRBV6-3 to TRBJ1-3; tentative D call: TRBD1 (5 bases). The V end was cut by 2 bases, the J end by 0 bases, with 23 bases between. The CDR3 spans 20 residues. Germline V CDR1 and CDR2: MNHEY, SVGEGT. The CDR3 DNA follows: TGTGCCAGCAGTTACACCGCCCCCGCGGCAGGGACTCTCTCTGGAAACACCATATATTTT. Translation gives CASSYTAPAAGTLSGNTIYF.

This clonotype was seen ten or more times. This chain joins TRBV2 and TRBJ1-1; possible D gene TRBD1, 6 bases. The germline V gene encodes CDR1 SNHLY and CDR2 FYNNEI. This CDR3 has 15 amino acids. The V gene lost 7 bases and the J gene lost 1 base, with 16 bases spanning the gap. This CDR3 is CASTNLGQSNTEAFF. CDR3 DNA sequence: TGTGCCAGCACTAACCTTGGACAGTCGAACACTGAAGCTTTCTTT.

Many counts were recorded for this clonotype. The rearrangement links TRBV9 to TRBJ2-7, with 7 bases that match TRBD2. V shed 0 bases, J shed 1 base, and the junction held 10 bases outside the gene matches. CDR1 is SGDLS, CDR2 YYNGEE, per germline. CDR3 length: 17 amino acids. In DNA form, the CDR3 reads TGTGCCAGCAGCGTAGAGCCTGTGGGACTATTATCCTACGAGCAGTACTTC. As protein: CASSVEPVGLLSYEQYF.

This clonotype has a count of ten or more. This rearrangement joins TRBV20-1 to TRBJ2-7; tentatively, D is TRBD1 (5 bases). The V gene's germline CDR1 is DFQATT and CDR2 SNEGSKA (reference sequence). Trimming stripped 3 bases from V and 0 bases from J, with 9 bases between. This CDR3 comprises 13 residues. The CDR3 nucleotides read TGCAGTGCTAGTTCACAGGCCTCCTACGAGCAGTACTTC. Amino acid sequence: CSASSQASYEQYF.

This clonotype was counted a few times. V gene TRBV4-1 combines with J gene TRBJ1-2; 7 nucleotides match TRBD1. Looked up from germline, CDR1 is MGHRA and CDR2 is YSYEKL. J was trimmed by 0 bases and V by 2 bases; bases with no gene match: 9. This CDR3 spans 17 amino acids. The CDR3 nucleotides read TGCGCCAGCAGCCAATTGGGCAGGGGGAGGTCTAACTATGGCTACACCTTC. This gives the protein CASSQLGRGRSNYGYTF.

The table lists this clonotype with many counts. The CDR3 DNA sequence: TGTGCCAGCAGTTTAGGGGGGGCTGGAAACACCATATATTTT. It specifies CASSLGGAGNTIYF. The V and J genes are TRBV12-3 or TRBV12-4 and TRBJ1-3; weak D call: TRBD1 (5 bases). The CDR3 contains 14 residues. Trimming took off 1 base at V and 2 bases at J, with 6 bases between the two ends.

This clonotype was picked up many times. This sequence joins TRBV3-1 and TRBJ2-1; 9 bases line up with TRBD1. J was trimmed by 8 bases and V by 4 bases; bases with no gene match: 9. The CDR3 covers 15 residues. Germline CDR1 LGHDT, CDR2 YNNKEL (reference sequence). CDR3: CASSLGTGTADEQFF. In DNA, the CDR3 is TGTGCCAGCAGCCTTGGGACAGGGACGGCAGATGAGCAGTTCTTC.

This clonotype was picked up many times. V is TRBV4-3 and J is TRBJ2-3; D gene unclear. This CDR3 is built from 14 residues. Germline CDR1 is LGHNA and CDR2 is YSLEER. With 1 base removed from V and 2 bases from J, the gap between germline ends came to 7 bases. CDR3 residues: CASSQVQHTDTQYF. In nucleotides, the CDR3 is TGCGCCAGCAGCCAAGTCCAGCACACAGATACGCAGTATTTT.

This clonotype has ten or more counts. The rearrangement links TRBV6-1 to TRBJ2-1; no firm D call. The length of the CDR3 is 15 residues. Germline CDR1 MNHNS, CDR2 SASEGT. V lost 5 bases, J lost 0 bases, and 11 bases lay in between. This CDR3 is CASSKGRFSYNEQFF. The CDR3 DNA is TGTGCCAGCAGTAAGGGCAGGTTCTCCTACAATGAGCAGTTCTTC.

The chain carries TRBV7-2 and TRBJ1-1; maybe TRBD1 (6 bases). CDR1 and CDR2 (germline): SGHTA, FQGNSA. The V and J ends lost 3 bases and 3 bases respectively, with 11 bases between them. CDR3 length: 14 amino acids. The CDR3 region is CASSFSRGDTEAFF. DNA for the CDR3: TGTGCCAGCAGCTTCTCCAGGGGAGACACTGAAGCTTTCTTT. The full variable domain, in which reference TRBV7-2 and TRBJ1-1 provide the parts outside the CDR3, is GAGVSQSPSNKVTEKGKDVELRCDPISGHTALYWYRQSLGQGLEFLIYFQGNSAPDKSGLPSDRFSAERTGGSVSTLTIQRTQQEDSAVYLCASSFSRGDTEAFFGQGTRLTVV.

The gene calls are TRBV18 and TRBJ1-1; D is unresolved. The CDR3 has 17 amino acids. The V end was cut by 0 bases, the J end by 1 base, with 15 bases between. Germline-derived CDR1 and CDR2 are KGHSH and LQKENI. Here the CDR3 reads CASSPPLVGEGNTEAFF. CDR3 nucleotides: TGTGCCAGCTCACCACCCTTGGTCGGGGAAGGGAACACTGAAGCTTTCTTT.